The rows below give T cell receptor beta chains drawn from one sample of a study of OX40 agonist ivuxolimab in advanced cancers. Some clones are missing from TCRdb's copy, which holds only in-frame ones; the method was immunoSEQ multiplex PCR. There are roughly 41,000 clones in the sample; 70% to 85% occur only once, and more than 1.5% lies in the top ten. Sequences were derived from CD4+ or CD8+ T cells sorted from blood, sampled in a trial of the OX40 agonist ivuxolimab. The receptors here all came from an adult with an advanced solid tumor such as melanoma, head and neck, liver or kidney cancer. CDR3s include the opening cysteine and the closing phenylalanine or tryptophan. D genes are given only for firm matches. Not every row has a clone size; where given, it reads once, few, many or a size class.

v_gene: TRBV25-1
d_gene: .
abundance: .
j_gene: TRBJ2-1
CDR3nt: TGTGCCAGCAGTTGGATCGGTGATGAGCAGTTCTTC
CDR3aa: CASSWIGDEQFF

v_gene: TRBV7-2
d_gene: .
abundance: .
j_gene: TRBJ2-7
CDR3nt: TGTGCCAGCAGCCCTAGCTACGAGCAGTACTTC
CDR3aa: CASSPSYEQYF

v_gene: TRBV2
d_gene: .
abundance: .
j_gene: TRBJ1-4
CDR3nt: TGTGCCAGCAGGGGGGCTCAGGGGGAAAAACTGTTTTTT
CDR3aa: CASRGAQGEKLFF

v_gene: TRBV12-5
d_gene: TRBD1
abundance: .
j_gene: TRBJ2-7
CDR3nt: TGTGCTAGTGGTTTGGTACCAGACAGGGTAGGCGAGCAGTACTTC
CDR3aa: CASGLVPDRVGEQYF

v_gene: TRBV4-1
d_gene: .
abundance: few
j_gene: TRBJ1-6
CDR3nt: TGCGCCAGCAGCCAACCGAGTGCAGGGGATAATTCACCCCTCCACTTT
CDR3aa: CASSQPSAGDNSPLHF

v_gene: TRBV11-2
d_gene: .
abundance: .
j_gene: TRBJ2-3
CDR3nt: TGTGCCAGCAGCCCTGGGCCAGGTGGGCAGTATTTT
CDR3aa: CASSPGPGGQYF

v_gene: TRBV11-3
d_gene: TRBD1
abundance: few
j_gene: TRBJ2-5
CDR3nt: TGTGCCAGCACCACGGGACAGGGCGCCAAACAAGAGACCCAGTACTTC
CDR3aa: CASTTGQGAKQETQYF

v_gene: TRBV7-9
d_gene: .
abundance: .
j_gene: TRBJ1-4
CDR3nt: TGTGCCAGCAGTAAAGCGGAGGGGGTACGAGAAAAACTGTTTTTT
CDR3aa: CASSKAEGVREKLFF

v_gene: TRBV30
d_gene: TRBD1
abundance: .
j_gene: TRBJ2-1
CDR3nt: TGTGCCTGGAAAGAGGACAGGGAGGACAATGAGCAGTTCTTC
CDR3aa: CAWKEDREDNEQFF

v_gene: TRBV5-4
d_gene: .
abundance: .
j_gene: TRBJ1-1
CDR3nt: TGTGCCAGCAGCCCGTTGACAGTGAACACTGAAGCTTTCTTT
CDR3aa: CASSPLTVNTEAFF

v_gene: TRBV7-2
d_gene: TRBD1
abundance: .
j_gene: TRBJ2-7
CDR3nt: TGTGCCAGCAGCTCGGCGGGACAGGGGGCATACGAGCAGTACTTC
CDR3aa: CASSSAGQGAYEQYF

v_gene: TRBV20-1
d_gene: .
abundance: .
j_gene: TRBJ1-2
CDR3nt: TGCAGTGCTAGAGATACCCCCAGGGCGACCTTC
CDR3aa: CSARDTPRATF

v_gene: TRBV2
d_gene: .
abundance: .
j_gene: TRBJ2-2
CDR3nt: TGTGCCAGCAGCCGGACAGAGGGGGAGCTGTTTTTT
CDR3aa: CASSRTEGELFF

v_gene: TRBV14
d_gene: .
abundance: .
j_gene: TRBJ1-5
CDR3nt: TGTGCCAGCAGCCAAACATTCAATCAGCCCCAGCATTTT
CDR3aa: CASSQTFNQPQHF

v_gene: TRBV7-9
d_gene: TRBD1
abundance: .
j_gene: TRBJ1-1
CDR3nt: TGTGCCAGCAGCAAGGGGACAGACAGGAACACTGAAGCTTTCTTT
CDR3aa: CASSKGTDRNTEAFF

v_gene: TRBV7-9
d_gene: TRBD1
abundance: few
j_gene: TRBJ1-6
CDR3nt: TGTGCCAGCAGCCGATTACAGGGGGCGCTTAATTCACCCCTCCACTTT
CDR3aa: CASSRLQGALNSPLHF

v_gene: TRBV7-9
d_gene: TRBD2
abundance: .
j_gene: TRBJ2-1
CDR3nt: TGTGCCAGCAGCTTACTAGGTGGTTCCACGGGGGGTTTCAATGAGCAGTTCTTC
CDR3aa: CASSLLGGSTGGFNEQFF

v_gene: TRBV6-1
d_gene: .
abundance: few
j_gene: TRBJ2-1
CDR3nt: TGTGCCAGCAGTCGGGAACAGGTCCCCTACAATGAGCAGTTCTTC
CDR3aa: CASSREQVPYNEQFF

v_gene: TRBV14
d_gene: .
abundance: .
j_gene: TRBJ1-2
CDR3nt: TGTGCCAGCAGCCCAGGGGCTTGGGATGGCTACACCTTC
CDR3aa: CASSPGAWDGYTF

v_gene: TRBV5-5
d_gene: TRBD1
abundance: .
j_gene: TRBJ1-2
CDR3nt: TGTGCCAGCAGCCTCTCGGGACAGCCTTACAACTATGGCTACACCTTC
CDR3aa: CASSLSGQPYNYGYTF

v_gene: TRBV9
d_gene: TRBD1
abundance: once
j_gene: TRBJ1-2
CDR3nt: TGTGCCAGCAGTTCACGACAGGGTCCTAACTATGGCTACACCTTC
CDR3aa: CASSSRQGPNYGYTF

v_gene: TRBV7-6
d_gene: .
abundance: .
j_gene: TRBJ2-6
CDR3nt: TGTGCCAGCAGCCTAGGACGGTCCTCTGGGGCCAACGTCCTGACTTTC
CDR3aa: CASSLGRSSGANVLTF

v_gene: TRBV7-9
d_gene: TRBD1
abundance: .
j_gene: TRBJ1-2
CDR3nt: TGTGCCAGCAGCCCCGGACAGGCGGGGGGCTACACCTTC
CDR3aa: CASSPGQAGGYTF

v_gene: TRBV15
d_gene: TRBD1
abundance: .
j_gene: TRBJ2-3
CDR3nt: TGTGCCACAACCCGGGACAGGGGTGCAGATACGCAGTATTTT
CDR3aa: CATTRDRGADTQYF

v_gene: TRBV7-2
d_gene: .
abundance: .
j_gene: TRBJ2-5
CDR3nt: TGTGCCAGCAGCGGAAGGGGACACCTCAAAGAGGCCCAGTACTTC
CDR3aa: CASSGRGHLKEAQYF

v_gene: TRBV5-4
d_gene: TRBD1
abundance: .
j_gene: TRBJ2-7
CDR3nt: TGTGCCAGCAGCCTGGGACAACAGGGGGTGGACGAGCAGTACTTC
CDR3aa: CASSLGQQGVDEQYF

v_gene: TRBV4-2
d_gene: .
abundance: .
j_gene: TRBJ1-2
CDR3nt: TGTGCCAGCAGCCAACTCCCTATGGGGAGCAGTAAAAGCACCTTC
CDR3aa: CASSQLPMGSSKSTF

v_gene: TRBV11-2
d_gene: TRBD2
abundance: .
j_gene: TRBJ2-7
CDR3nt: TGTGCCAGCAGCTTAGTGGGGACTAGCGGCTCCTACGAGCAGTACTTC
CDR3aa: CASSLVGTSGSYEQYF

v_gene: TRBV7-9
d_gene: .
abundance: .
j_gene: TRBJ2-7
CDR3nt: TGTGCCAGCAGCTTAAGTCCTTCCTACGAGCAGTACTTC
CDR3aa: CASSLSPSYEQYF

v_gene: TRBV6-1
d_gene: .
abundance: .
j_gene: TRBJ2-3
CDR3nt: TGTGCCAGCAGTTTTTCCGGGACTAGCACAGATACGCAGTATTTT
CDR3aa: CASSFSGTSTDTQYF

v_gene: TRBV27
d_gene: TRBD1
abundance: .
j_gene: TRBJ1-2
CDR3nt: TGTGCCAGCAGGCCGACAGGGAGTAATGGCTACACCTTC
CDR3aa: CASRPTGSNGYTF

v_gene: TRBV11-1
d_gene: TRBD2
abundance: .
j_gene: TRBJ2-3
CDR3nt: TGTGCCAGCAGCCACGGACTAGCGGGGACCACAGATACGCAGTATTTT
CDR3aa: CASSHGLAGTTDTQYF

v_gene: TRBV6-5
d_gene: .
abundance: .
j_gene: TRBJ2-5
CDR3nt: TGTGCCAGCAGTTATAAGGGGAAGGAGTACTTC
CDR3aa: CASSYKGKEYF

v_gene: TRBV6-5
d_gene: .
abundance: .
j_gene: TRBJ1-2
CDR3nt: TGTGCCAGCAGTCAGAATAACTATGGCTACACCTTC
CDR3aa: CASSQNNYGYTF

v_gene: TRBV18
d_gene: TRBD1
abundance: .
j_gene: TRBJ2-5
CDR3nt: TGTGCCAGCTCACCCCTAAGACAGGGGGGAGAGACCCAGTACTTC
CDR3aa: CASSPLRQGGETQYF

v_gene: TRBV5-1
d_gene: TRBD1
abundance: .
j_gene: TRBJ1-6
CDR3nt: TGCGCCAGCAGCCCGATGACAGGGGACGCGATTTCACCCCTCCACTTT
CDR3aa: CASSPMTGDAISPLHF

v_gene: TRBV9
d_gene: .
abundance: .
j_gene: TRBJ1-6
CDR3nt: TGTGCCAGCAGCGTAGACCTCAGGAGCTCCTATAATTCACCCCTCCACTTT
CDR3aa: CASSVDLRSSYNSPLHF

v_gene: TRBV15
d_gene: .
abundance: .
j_gene: TRBJ2-1
CDR3nt: TGTGCCACCAGCAGAGCACTCCCGGACAATGAGCAGTTCTTC
CDR3aa: CATSRALPDNEQFF

v_gene: TRBV29-1
d_gene: .
abundance: .
j_gene: TRBJ2-3
CDR3nt: TGCAGCGTAAGACTCACAGATACGCAGTATTTT
CDR3aa: CSVRLTDTQYF

v_gene: TRBV4-3
d_gene: .
abundance: .
j_gene: TRBJ2-1
CDR3nt: TGCGCCAGCAGCCCTTCGACTAACTCCTACAATGAGCAGTTCTTC
CDR3aa: CASSPSTNSYNEQFF